Below, one T cell receptor beta chain is given with its context. This sample is part of a study of Ad26.COV2.S vaccination and SARS-CoV-2 variants. Trimming cost V 2 bases and J 3 bases, with 11 bases left between them. Per germline, CDR1 SGHVS and CDR2 FQNEAQ. This CDR3 spans 15 amino acids. Data came from immunoSEQ multiplex PCR; TCRdb stores just in-frame clones and leaves some out. The sample includes about 410,000 clones, approximately 90% of them seen just once. As to treatment: over 15 received Ad26.COV2.S at low or high dose, single or two shots; a few received placebo; per-sample allocation not given. All samples were drawn on day 63, counting from the first vaccine or placebo injection.

The chain carries TRBV7-8 and TRBJ2-1, with D perhaps TRBD1 or TRBD2 (6 bases each). The sequenced sample was peripheral blood, obtained in a trial of Ad26.COV2.S vaccine versus placebo. This TCR was sampled from a person between 18 and 65 years old who received the Ad26.COV2.S COVID-19 vaccine or a placebo. In DNA, the CDR3 is TGTGCCAGCAGCTTACAAGGGGGGCACTACAATGAGCAGTTCTTC. Translating gives CASSLQGGHYNEQFF.